This T cell receptor beta chain was documented in a study of blood T cell repertoires in COVID-19. Germline V CDR1 and CDR2: ENHRY, SYGVKD. Losses at the gene ends were 4 bases for V and 5 bases for J; bases not matched to a gene: 7. The CDR3 totals 15 residues. Sequencing used immunoSEQ multiplex PCR; TCRdb keeps in-frame clones, though not all of them. The sample records 210,000 or so clones, 85% being singletons. The sequencing input was peripheral blood. The receptor comes from a man in his fifties or sixties with COVID-19, enrolled during active disease. The chain has TRBV10-3 and TRBJ2-3, with TRBD2 matching over 9 bases. Here the CDR3 DNA reads TGTGCCATCAGTGCGAGCGGGGGGCGTAGAGATACGCAGTATTTT. It encodes CAISASGGRRDTQYF.